A single sample is the source of the 4 T cell receptor beta chains below, sequenced in a study of shared clonotypes between healthy human individuals. The protocol was immunoSEQ multiplex PCR, while the TCRdb copy is restricted to in-frame clones and leaves out a portion. Among over 850,000 clones, approximately 80% were seen once, and the ten largest hold approximately 0.5%. The sequenced sample was memory CD4+ T cells from PBMCs. Documented subset: CD45RA-negative fraction. Source of these receptors: a man aged 18 to 29 in good health. Some clones in this sample may be carry-over from other donors' samples.

The chain is built from TRBV5-1 and TRBJ2-5; TRBD1 matches 9 bases. V shed 4 bases, J shed 6 bases, and the junction held 7 bases outside the gene matches. Germline CDR1 reads SGHRS; CDR2 reads YFSETQ. The CDR3 is 14 amino acids. The CDR3 DNA is TGCGCCAGCAGCCAAACAGGGGGCGCCCAGACCCAGTACTTC. Its protein product is CASSQTGGAQTQYF.

The chain recombines TRBV5-3 with TRBJ2-2, with TRBD1 matching 9 bases. TRBV5-3 is an ORF, with its function uncertain. With V trimmed by 4 bases and J by 0 bases, 13 bases remained unmatched. The CDR3 covers 19 residues. The DNA for the CDR3 is TGTGCCAGAAGCACGCACGGGACAGGGCCCCACTCGAACACCGGGGAGCTGTTTTTT. Amino acid sequence: CARSTHGTGPHSNTGELFF.

CDR3 sequence: CASSHPGQGALSGNTIYF. The CDR3 DNA sequence: TGTGCCAGCAGCCACCCGGGACAGGGGGCCTTGTCGGGAAACACCATATATTTT. This chain links TRBV7-9 with TRBJ1-3, with 12 bases fitting TRBD1. Trimming took 5 bases from V and 4 from J; bases not matched to a gene: 12. The CDR3 runs 18 residues. CDR1 is SEHNR and CDR2 is FQNEAQ in the germline V gene (reference sequence). Filled out from reference TRBV7-9 and TRBJ1-3, the complete variable domain reads DTGVSQNPRHKITKRGQNVTFRCDPISEHNRLYWYRQTLGQGPEFLTYFQNEAQLEKSRLLSDRFSAERPKGSFSTLEIQRTEQGDSAMYLCASSHPGQGALSGNTIYFGEGSWLTVV.

The CDR3: CASSSGALSGNTIYF. The CDR3 bases are TGTGCCAGCAGCTCAGGGGCTCTCTCTGGAAACACCATATATTTT. The J gene is TRBJ1-3, the V gene TRBV9; D perhaps matches TRBD1 (6 bases). CDR1 is SGDLS and CDR2 is YYNGEE in the germline V gene. The CDR3 loop spans 15 amino acids. V was shortened by 4 bases and J by 0 bases, with 11 bases between the two germline ends.